This T cell receptor beta chain comes out of a study of blood T cell repertoires in COVID-19. The overall study: Researchers got acute and convalescent COVID-19 samples from the United States, Italy and Spain. PBMCs, B-cell-depleted T cells, or T cells were the source of the cDNA or gDNA that made up the material.

The authors' processing: Cell counts per sample came from amplifying reference gene primers. Produced via immunoSEQ multiplex PCR; TCRdb's table is partial and in-frame only. Clone size and V and J calls were adopted from that table, with D and trimming inferred from the DNA. This table holds 75,000 or so clones, roughly 86% found once. The length of the CDR3 is 14 residues. The V gene end was trimmed by 3 bases and the J gene end by 4 bases; junction bases not matched to a gene: 4. Germline V gene lookup returns CDR1 SGHRS and CDR2 YFSETQ. The TCR sequence derives from a man between 60 and 75 years old with acute or convalescent COVID-19. Sequenced sample: peripheral blood. The gene calls are TRBV5-1 and TRBJ1-2, with 9 bases that match TRBD1. Here the CDR3 reads CASSSDRGAYGYTF. The CDR3 nucleotides are TGCGCCAGCAGCTCCGACAGGGGGGCCTATGGCTACACCTTC.